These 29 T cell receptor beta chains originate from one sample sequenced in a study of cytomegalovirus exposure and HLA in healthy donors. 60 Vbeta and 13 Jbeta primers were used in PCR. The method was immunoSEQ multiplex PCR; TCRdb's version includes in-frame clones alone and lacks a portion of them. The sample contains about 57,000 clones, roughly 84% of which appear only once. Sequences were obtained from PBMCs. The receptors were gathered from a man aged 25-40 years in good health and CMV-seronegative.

This chain's CDR3 is CASIRRSYEQYF. CDR3 nucleotides: TGCGCCAGCATAAGGAGGTCCTACGAGCAGTACTTC. The V call is TRBV10-1, the J call TRBJ2-7; D may be TRBD2 (5 bases). The germline V gene encodes CDR1 WNHNN and CDR2 SYGVQD (reference sequence). CDR3 length: 12 amino acids. Deletions cut 7 bases from V and 1 base from J, with 8 bases between.

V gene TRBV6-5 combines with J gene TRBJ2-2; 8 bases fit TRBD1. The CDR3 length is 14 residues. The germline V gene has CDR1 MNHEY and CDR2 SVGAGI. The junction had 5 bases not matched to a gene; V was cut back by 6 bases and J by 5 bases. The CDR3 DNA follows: TGTGCCAGCAGAGGGACAGGCGGGACCGGGGAGCTGTTTTTT. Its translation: CASRGTGGTGELFF.

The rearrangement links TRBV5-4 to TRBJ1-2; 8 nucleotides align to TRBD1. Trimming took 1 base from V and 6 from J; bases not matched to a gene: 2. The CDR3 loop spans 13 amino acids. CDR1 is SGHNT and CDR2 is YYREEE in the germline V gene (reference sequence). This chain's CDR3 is CASSLTGGDGYTF. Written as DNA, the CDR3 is TGTGCCAGCAGCTTGACAGGGGGGGATGGCTACACCTTC.

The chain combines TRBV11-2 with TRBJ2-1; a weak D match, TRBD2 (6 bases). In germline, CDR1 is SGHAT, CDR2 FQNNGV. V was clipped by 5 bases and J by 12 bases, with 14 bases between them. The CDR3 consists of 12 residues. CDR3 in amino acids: CASSPQGSGQFF. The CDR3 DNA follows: TGTGCCAGCAGCCCTCAAGGTAGCGGGCAGTTCTTC.

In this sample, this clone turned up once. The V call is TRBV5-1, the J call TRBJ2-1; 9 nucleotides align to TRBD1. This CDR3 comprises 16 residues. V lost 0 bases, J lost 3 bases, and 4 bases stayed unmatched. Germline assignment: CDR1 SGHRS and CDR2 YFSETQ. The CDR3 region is CASSLAGGQGYNEQFF. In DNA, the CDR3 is TGCGCCAGCAGCTTGGCGGGGGGACAGGGCTACAATGAGCAGTTCTTC.

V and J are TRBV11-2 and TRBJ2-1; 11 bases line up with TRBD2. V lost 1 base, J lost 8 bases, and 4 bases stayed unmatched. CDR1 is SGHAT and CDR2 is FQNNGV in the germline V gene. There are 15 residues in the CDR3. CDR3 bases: TGTGCCAGCAGCTTAGGACTAGCGGGAATGTATGAGCAGTTCTTC. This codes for CASSLGLAGMYEQFF. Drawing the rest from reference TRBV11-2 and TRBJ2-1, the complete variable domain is EAGVAQSPRYKIIEKRQSVAFWCNPISGHATLYWYQQILGQGPKLLIQFQNNGVVDDSQLPKDRFSAERLKGVDSTLKIQPAKLEDSAVYLCASSLGLAGMYEQFFGPGTRLTVL.

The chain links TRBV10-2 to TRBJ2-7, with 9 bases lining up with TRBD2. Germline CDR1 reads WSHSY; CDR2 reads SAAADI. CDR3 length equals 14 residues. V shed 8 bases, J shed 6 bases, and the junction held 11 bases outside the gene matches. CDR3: CASRWTSDQGEQYF. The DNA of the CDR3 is TGCGCCAGCCGCTGGACTAGCGATCAGGGCGAGCAGTACTTC.

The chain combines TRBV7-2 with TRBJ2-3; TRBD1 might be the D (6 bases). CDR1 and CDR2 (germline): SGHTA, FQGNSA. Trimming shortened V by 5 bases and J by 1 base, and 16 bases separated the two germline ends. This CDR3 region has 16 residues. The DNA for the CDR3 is TGTGCCAGCAGCACTGGGGGCACAAGAGGCACAGATACGCAGTATTTT. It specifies CASSTGGTRGTDTQYF.

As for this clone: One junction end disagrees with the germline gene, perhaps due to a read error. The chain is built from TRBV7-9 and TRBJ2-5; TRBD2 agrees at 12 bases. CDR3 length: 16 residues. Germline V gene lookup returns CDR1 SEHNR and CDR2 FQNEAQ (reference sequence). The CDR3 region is CSSSLGLAGFQETQYF. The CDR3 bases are TGTTCCAGCAGCTTAGGACTAGCGGGATTCCAAGAGACCCAGTACTTC.

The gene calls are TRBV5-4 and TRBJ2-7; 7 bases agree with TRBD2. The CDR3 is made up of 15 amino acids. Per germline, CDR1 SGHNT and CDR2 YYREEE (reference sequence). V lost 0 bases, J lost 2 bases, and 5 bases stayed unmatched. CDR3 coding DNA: TGTGCCAGCAGCTTGGCCGACGGGAGGCCCTACGAGCAGTACTTC. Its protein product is CASSLADGRPYEQYF.

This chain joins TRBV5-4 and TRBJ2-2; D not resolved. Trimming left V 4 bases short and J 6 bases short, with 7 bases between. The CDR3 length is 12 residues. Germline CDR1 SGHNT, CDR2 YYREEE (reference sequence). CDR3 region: CASSPRAGELFF. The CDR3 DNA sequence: TGTGCCAGCAGCCCCCGGGCCGGGGAGCTGTTTTTT.

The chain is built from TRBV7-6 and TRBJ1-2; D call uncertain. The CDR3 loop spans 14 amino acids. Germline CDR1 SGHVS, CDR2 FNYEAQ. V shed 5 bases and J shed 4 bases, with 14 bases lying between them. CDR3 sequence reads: CASSPQAGFYGYTF. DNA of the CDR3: TGTGCCAGCAGCCCTCAGGCGGGGTTCTATGGCTACACCTTC.

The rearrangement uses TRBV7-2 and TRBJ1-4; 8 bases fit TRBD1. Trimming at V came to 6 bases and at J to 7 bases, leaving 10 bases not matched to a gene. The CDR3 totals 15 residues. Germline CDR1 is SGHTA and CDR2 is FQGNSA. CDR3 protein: CASRYSGDRGEKLFF. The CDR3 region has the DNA TGTGCCAGCAGGTATTCCGGAGACAGGGGTGAAAAACTGTTTTTT.

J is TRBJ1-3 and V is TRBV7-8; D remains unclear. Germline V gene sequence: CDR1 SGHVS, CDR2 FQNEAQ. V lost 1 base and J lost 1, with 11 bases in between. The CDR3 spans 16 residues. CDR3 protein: CASSLGRRQSGNTIYF. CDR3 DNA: TGTGCCAGCAGCTTAGGTCGTCGACAATCTGGAAACACCATATATTTT.

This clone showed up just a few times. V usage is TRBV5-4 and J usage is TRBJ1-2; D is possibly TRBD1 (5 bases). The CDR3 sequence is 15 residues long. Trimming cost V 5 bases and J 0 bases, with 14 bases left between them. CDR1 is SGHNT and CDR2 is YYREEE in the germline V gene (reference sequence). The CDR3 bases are TGTGCCAGCAGTTGGGGCAGAGTGGCTAACTATGGCTACACCTTC. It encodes CASSWGRVANYGYTF.

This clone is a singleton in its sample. The CDR3 protein is CASSPGTANTEAFF. CDR3 nucleotide sequence: TGTGCCAGTAGTCCCGGGACAGCGAACACTGAAGCTTTCTTT. V gene TRBV19 combines with J gene TRBJ1-1; the match to TRBD1 covers 7 bases. Germline V gene sequence: CDR1 LNHDA, CDR2 SQIVND (reference sequence). The CDR3 is made up of 14 amino acids. With V trimmed by 5 bases and J by 1 base, 4 bases remained unmatched.

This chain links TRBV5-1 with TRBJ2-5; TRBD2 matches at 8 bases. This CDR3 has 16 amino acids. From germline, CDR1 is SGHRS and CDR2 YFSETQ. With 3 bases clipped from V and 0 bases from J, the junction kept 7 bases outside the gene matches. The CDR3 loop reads CASSSGGDYYQETQYF. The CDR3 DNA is TGCGCCAGCAGCTCGGGGGGGGACTATTACCAAGAGACCCAGTACTTC.

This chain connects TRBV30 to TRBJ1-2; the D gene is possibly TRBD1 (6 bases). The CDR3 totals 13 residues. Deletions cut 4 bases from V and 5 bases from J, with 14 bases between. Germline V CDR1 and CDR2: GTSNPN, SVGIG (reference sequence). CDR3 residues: CAWTPDSDYGYTF. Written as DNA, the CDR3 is TGTGCCTGGACCCCGGACAGTGATTATGGCTACACCTTC.

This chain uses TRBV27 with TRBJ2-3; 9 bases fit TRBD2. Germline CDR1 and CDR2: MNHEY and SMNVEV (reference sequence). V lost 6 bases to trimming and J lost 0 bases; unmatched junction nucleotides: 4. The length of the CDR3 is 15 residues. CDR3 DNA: TGTGCCAGCAGACCTAGCGGGACTAGCACAGATACGCAGTATTTT. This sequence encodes CASRPSGTSTDTQYF.

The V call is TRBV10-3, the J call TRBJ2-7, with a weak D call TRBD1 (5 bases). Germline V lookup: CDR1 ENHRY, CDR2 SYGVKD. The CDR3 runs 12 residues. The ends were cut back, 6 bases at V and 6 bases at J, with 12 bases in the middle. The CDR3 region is CAIRLQDPEQYF. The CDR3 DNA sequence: TGTGCCATCAGACTACAGGATCCCGAGCAGTACTTC.

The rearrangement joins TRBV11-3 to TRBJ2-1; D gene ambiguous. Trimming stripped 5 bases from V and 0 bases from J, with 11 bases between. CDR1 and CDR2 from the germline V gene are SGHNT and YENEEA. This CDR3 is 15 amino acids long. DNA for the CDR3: TGTGCCAGCAGCCCCGTCTTGAGCTCCTACAATGAGCAGTTCTTC. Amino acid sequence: CASSPVLSSYNEQFF.

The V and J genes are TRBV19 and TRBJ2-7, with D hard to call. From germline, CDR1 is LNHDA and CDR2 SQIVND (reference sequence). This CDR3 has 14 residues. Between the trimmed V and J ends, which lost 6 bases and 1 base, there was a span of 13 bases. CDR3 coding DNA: TGTGCCAGTAGGCCGGAACAGAAGTCCTACGAGCAGTACTTC. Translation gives CASRPEQKSYEQYF. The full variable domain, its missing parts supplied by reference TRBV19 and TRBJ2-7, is DGGITQSPKYLFRKEGQNVTLSCEQNLNHDAMYWYRQDPGQGLRLIYYSQIVNDFQKGDIAEGYSVSREKKESFPLTVTSAQKNPTAFYLCASRPEQKSYEQYFGPGTRLTVT.

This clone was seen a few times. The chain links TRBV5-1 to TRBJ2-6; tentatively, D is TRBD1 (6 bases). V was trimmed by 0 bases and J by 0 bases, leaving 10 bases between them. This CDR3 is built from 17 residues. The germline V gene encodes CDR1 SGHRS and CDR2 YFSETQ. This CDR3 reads CASSLDRVSSGANVLTF. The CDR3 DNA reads TGCGCCAGCAGCTTGGACAGGGTTAGCTCTGGGGCCAACGTCCTGACTTTC.

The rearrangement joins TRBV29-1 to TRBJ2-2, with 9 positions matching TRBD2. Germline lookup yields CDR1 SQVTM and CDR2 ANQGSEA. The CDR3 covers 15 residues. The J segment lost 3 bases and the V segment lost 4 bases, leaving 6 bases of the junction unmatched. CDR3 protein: CSVADSGGDTGELFF. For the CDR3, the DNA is TGCAGCGTTGCGGATAGCGGGGGTGACACCGGGGAGCTGTTTTTT.

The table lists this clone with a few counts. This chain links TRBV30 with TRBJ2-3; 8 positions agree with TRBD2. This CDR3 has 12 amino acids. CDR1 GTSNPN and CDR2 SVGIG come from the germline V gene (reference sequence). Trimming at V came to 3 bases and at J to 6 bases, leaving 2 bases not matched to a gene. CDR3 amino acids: CAWRVAGDTQYF. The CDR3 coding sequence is TGTGCCTGGAGGGTAGCGGGGGATACGCAGTATTTT.

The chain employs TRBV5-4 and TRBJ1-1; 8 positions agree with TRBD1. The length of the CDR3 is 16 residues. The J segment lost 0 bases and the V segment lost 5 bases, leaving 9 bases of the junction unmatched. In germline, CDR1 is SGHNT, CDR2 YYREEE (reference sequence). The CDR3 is CASRERTGTVNTEAFF. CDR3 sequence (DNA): TGTGCCAGCAGAGAACGGACAGGGACGGTGAACACTGAAGCTTTCTTT.

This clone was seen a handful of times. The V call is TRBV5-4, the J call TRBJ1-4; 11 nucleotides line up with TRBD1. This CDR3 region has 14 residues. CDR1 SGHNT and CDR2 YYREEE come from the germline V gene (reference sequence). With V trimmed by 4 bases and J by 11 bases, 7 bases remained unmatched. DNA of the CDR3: TGTGCCAGCAGCCCGAGGACAGGGGGCGCGAAACTGTTTTTT. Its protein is CASSPRTGGAKLFF.

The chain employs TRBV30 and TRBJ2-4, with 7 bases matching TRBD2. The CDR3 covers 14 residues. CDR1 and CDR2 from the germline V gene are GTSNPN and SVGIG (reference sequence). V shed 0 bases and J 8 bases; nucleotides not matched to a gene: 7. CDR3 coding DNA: TGTGCCTGGAGTGTTGGCGGGAGAAGTGACATTCAGTACTTC. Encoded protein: CAWSVGGRSDIQYF.

This chain's CDR3 is CASVRVLGRNIQYF. The CDR3 coding sequence is TGTGCCAGCGTCCGGGTCCTGGGGCGAAACATTCAGTACTTC. The chain employs TRBV21-1 and TRBJ2-4; the D call in the table, TRBD1, was not verified against the DNA. TRBV21-1 is described as a pseudogene. The CDR3 runs 14 residues.